This TCR beta chain is from a study of T cells after yellow fever vaccination. Overall study findings and caveats: Re-detected after boosting: most primary clones, 96% of CD4 and 88% of CD8. FACS-sorted repertoires could harbor abundant contaminating bulk-population clonotypes. Of the clonotypes, a small share occurred in both CD4 and CD8 compartments.

They built TCR cDNA with 5'RACE template switching, a step that put in a universal primer site and UMIs. TCRdb reanalysed the 5' RACE reads using MiXCR and keeps one entry per CDR3 protein. The repertoire includes 60,000 to 85,000 distinct CDR3 sequences, less than 8.5% of them detected once, and about 40% sits in the top ten. As regards this clonotype: The target antigen is unknown.

Germline-derived CDR1 and CDR2 are LNHDA and SQIVND (reference sequence). Trimming removed 5 bases at V and 3 bases at J, with 16 bases between. This CDR3 spans 16 amino acids. This rearrangement joins TRBV19 to TRBJ1-4; possibly TRBD1 for D (6 bases). The material was CD8+ T cells sorted from PBMCs, obtained roughly 46 days after the first yellow fever vaccination. The sequence came from a man between 18 and 35 years old who received the YFV17D yellow fever vaccine. CDR3 in DNA: TGTGCCAGTAGTCCCGGGGGGGGCGAAGCTAATGAAAAACTGTTTTTT. Translating it yields CASSPGGGEANEKLFF.